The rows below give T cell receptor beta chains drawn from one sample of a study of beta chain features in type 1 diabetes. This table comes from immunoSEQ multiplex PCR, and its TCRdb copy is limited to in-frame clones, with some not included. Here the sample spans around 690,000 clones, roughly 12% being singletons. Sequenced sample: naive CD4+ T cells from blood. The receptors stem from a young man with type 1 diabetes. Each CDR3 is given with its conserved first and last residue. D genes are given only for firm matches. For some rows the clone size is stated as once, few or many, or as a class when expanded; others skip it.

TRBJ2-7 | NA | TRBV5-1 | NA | CASSFSSDGVREQYF | TGCGCCAGCAGCTTTTCTTCGGACGGAGTCCGCGAGCAGTACTTC
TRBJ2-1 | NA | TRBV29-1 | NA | CSVEKTGNEQFF | TGCAGCGTTGAAAAGACCGGCAATGAGCAGTTCTTC
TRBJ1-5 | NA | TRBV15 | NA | CATSSIFDRTDSNQPQHF | TGTGCCACCAGCAGTATCTTCGACAGGACGGATAGCAATCAGCCCCAGCATTTT
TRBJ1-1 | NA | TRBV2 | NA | CASSGYTGVEAFF | TGTGCCAGCAGTGGGTACACCGGGGTTGAAGCTTTCTTT
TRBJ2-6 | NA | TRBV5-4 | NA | CASSSRVAGANVLTF | TGTGCCAGCAGCTCCAGGGTAGCAGGGGCCAACGTCCTGACTTTC
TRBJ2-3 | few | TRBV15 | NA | CATSRDRVTDTQYF | TGTGCCACCAGCAGAGATCGCGTCACAGATACGCAGTATTTT
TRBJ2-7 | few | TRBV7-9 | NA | CASSPPGLSYEQYF | TGTGCCAGCAGCCCACCGGGACTGAGCTACGAGCAGTACTTC
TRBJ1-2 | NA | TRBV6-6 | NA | CASSGNSGYTF | TGTGCCAGCTCAGGGAATAGCGGCTACACCTTC
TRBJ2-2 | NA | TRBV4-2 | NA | CASSQLTQGFHGELFF | TGTGCCAGCAGCCAACTCACTCAGGGATTCCACGGGGAGCTGTTTTTT
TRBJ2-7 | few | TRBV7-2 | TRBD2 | CASSITGGRSYEQYF | TGTGCCAGCAGTATCACGGGAGGCAGATCCTACGAGCAGTACTTC
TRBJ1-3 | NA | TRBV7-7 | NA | CASSLDTGNTIYF | TGTGCTAGCAGCTTAGATACTGGAAACACCATATATTTT
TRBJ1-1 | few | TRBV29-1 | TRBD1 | CSVGTGGGTEAFF | TGCAGCGTTGGGACAGGGGGCGGCACTGAAGCTTTCTTT
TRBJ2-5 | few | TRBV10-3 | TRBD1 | CAIRDRVTKTQYF | TGTGCCATCAGAGACAGGGTAACCAAGACCCAGTACTTC
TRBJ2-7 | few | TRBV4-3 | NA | CASSQDRGYEQYF | TGCGCCAGCAGCCAAGATCGGGGTTACGAGCAGTACTTC
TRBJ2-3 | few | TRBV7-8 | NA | CASSLFVDTQYF | TGTGCCAGCAGCTTATTCGTAGATACGCAGTATTTT
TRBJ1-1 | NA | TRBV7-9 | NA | CASSPGGGDTEAFF | TGTGCCAGCAGCCCCGGGGGGGGCGACACTGAAGCTTTCTTT
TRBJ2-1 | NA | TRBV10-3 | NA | CAISLPLGNEQFF | TGTGCCATCAGCCTCCCCTTGGGCAATGAGCAGTTCTTC
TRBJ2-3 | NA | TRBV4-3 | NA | CASSQDTLRDTQYF | TGCGCCAGCAGCCAAGACACCCTCAGAGATACGCAGTATTTT
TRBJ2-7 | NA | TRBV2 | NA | CASSDNGPGYEQYF | TGTGCCAGCAGTGACAATGGGCCGGGTTACGAGCAGTACTTC
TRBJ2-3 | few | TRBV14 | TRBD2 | CASSHRAGGDTQYF | TGTGCCAGCAGCCATAGAGCGGGGGGAGATACGCAGTATTTT
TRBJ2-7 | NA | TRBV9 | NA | CASSVSPKGYYEQYF | TGTGCCAGCAGCGTAAGCCCTAAGGGTTACTACGAGCAGTACTTC
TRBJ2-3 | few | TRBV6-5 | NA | CASSYWGGASTDTQYF | TGTGCCAGCAGTTACTGGGGTGGGGCTAGCACAGATACGCAGTATTTT
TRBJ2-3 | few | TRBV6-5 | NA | CASSYQGYTDTQYF | TGTGCCAGCAGTTACCAGGGGTACACAGATACGCAGTATTTT
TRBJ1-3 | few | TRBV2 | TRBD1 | CASSRTGAVGGNTIYF | TGTGCCAGCAGCCGGACAGGGGCTGTTGGTGGAAACACCATATATTTT
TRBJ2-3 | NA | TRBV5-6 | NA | CASSLDWGDTQYF | TGTGCCAGCAGCTTGGATTGGGGCGATACGCAGTATTTT
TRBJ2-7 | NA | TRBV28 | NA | CASKSGTATREQYF | TGTGCCAGCAAATCCGGGACAGCGACTAGGGAGCAGTACTTC
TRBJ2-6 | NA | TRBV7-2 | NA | CASSFFGANVLTF | TGTGCCAGCAGCTTTTTTGGGGCCAACGTCCTGACTTTC
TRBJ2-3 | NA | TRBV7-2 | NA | CASSPRALTDTQYF | TGTGCCAGCAGCCCTCGGGCCCTTACAGATACGCAGTATTTT
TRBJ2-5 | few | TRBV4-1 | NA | CASSQESTETQYF | TGCGCCAGCAGCCAAGAAAGTACGGAGACCCAGTACTTC
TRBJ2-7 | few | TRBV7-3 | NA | CASSLRNNAYEQYF | TGTGCCAGCAGCTTAAGGAACAACGCCTACGAGCAGTACTTC
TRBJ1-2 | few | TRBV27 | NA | CASSATEGYGYTF | TGTGCCAGCAGTGCCACCGAGGGGTATGGCTACACCTTC
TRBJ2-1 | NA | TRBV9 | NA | CASSEGTFTYNEQFF | TGTGCCAGCAGCGAAGGGACTTTCACTTACAATGAGCAGTTCTTC
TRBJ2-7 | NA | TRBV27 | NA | CASSPTGLYEQYF | TGTGCCAGCAGCCCGACAGGTCTCTACGAGCAGTACTTC
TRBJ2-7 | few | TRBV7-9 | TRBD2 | CAIDRVAGAYEQYF | TGTGCCATCGACCGAGTGGCGGGGGCCTACGAGCAGTACTTC
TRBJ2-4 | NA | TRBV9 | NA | CASSATPGRGSINIQYF | TGTGCCAGCAGTGCAACCCCTGGAAGGGGGAGTATAAACATTCAGTACTTC
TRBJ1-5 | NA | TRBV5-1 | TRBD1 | CASSLTGDNSNQPQHF | TGCGCCAGCAGCTTGACAGGGGATAATAGCAATCAGCCCCAGCATTTT
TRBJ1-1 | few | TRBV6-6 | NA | CASSDRFDTEAFF | TGTGCCAGCAGCGATAGATTCGACACTGAAGCTTTCTTT
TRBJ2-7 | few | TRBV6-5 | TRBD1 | CASSPPRTGTHEQYF | TGTGCCAGCAGCCCCCCGCGGACAGGAACCCACGAGCAGTACTTC
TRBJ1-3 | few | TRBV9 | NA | CASSPSYENTIYF | TGTGCCAGCAGCCCGTCGTACGAAAACACCATATATTTT
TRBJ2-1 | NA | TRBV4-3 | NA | CASSRSERFAYNEQFF | TGCGCCAGCAGCCGGTCAGAGCGCTTCGCCTACAATGAGCAGTTCTTC
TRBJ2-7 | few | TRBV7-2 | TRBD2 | CASSLMVLAGAYEQYF | TGTGCCAGCAGCTTAATGGTCCTAGCGGGGGCTTACGAGCAGTACTTC